This TCR beta chain is drawn from a study of blood T cell repertoires in COVID-19. The repertoire was sequenced with immunoSEQ multiplex PCR; TCRdb's copy has only in-frame clones and lacks some. The sample includes 35,000 to 50,000 clones, around 90% of them seen just once. Sequencing was carried out using peripheral blood. This receptor was obtained from a man aged 45-60 years with active COVID-19.

The CDR3 nucleotides are TGTGCCAGCAGCGACGGACAGATTCTAGCTAACTATGGCTACACCTTC. The encoded protein is CASSDGQILANYGYTF. V is TRBV7-2 and J is TRBJ1-2; D may be TRBD1 (6 bases). Trimming left V 5 bases short and J 0 bases short, with 16 bases between. Looked up from germline, CDR1 is SGHTA and CDR2 is FQGNSA. The CDR3 has 16 residues.